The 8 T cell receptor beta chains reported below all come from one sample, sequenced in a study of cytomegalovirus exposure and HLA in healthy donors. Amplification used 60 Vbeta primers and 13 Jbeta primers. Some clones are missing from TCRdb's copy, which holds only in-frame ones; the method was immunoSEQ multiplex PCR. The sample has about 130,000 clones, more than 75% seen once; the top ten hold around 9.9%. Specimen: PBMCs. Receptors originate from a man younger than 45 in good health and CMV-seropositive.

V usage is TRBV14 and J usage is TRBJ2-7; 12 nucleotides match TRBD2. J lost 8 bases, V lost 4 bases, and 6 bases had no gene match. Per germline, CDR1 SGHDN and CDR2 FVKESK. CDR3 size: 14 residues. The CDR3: CASSPGLAGRKQYF. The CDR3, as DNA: TGTGCCAGCAGCCCAGGACTAGCGGGACGCAAGCAGTACTTC. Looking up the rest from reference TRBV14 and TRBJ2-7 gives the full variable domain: EAGVTQFPSHSVIEKGQTVTLRCDPISGHDNLYWYRRVMGKEIKFLLHFVKESKQDESGMPNNRFLAERTGGTYSTLKVQPAELEDSGVYFCASSPGLAGRKQYFGPGTRLTVT.

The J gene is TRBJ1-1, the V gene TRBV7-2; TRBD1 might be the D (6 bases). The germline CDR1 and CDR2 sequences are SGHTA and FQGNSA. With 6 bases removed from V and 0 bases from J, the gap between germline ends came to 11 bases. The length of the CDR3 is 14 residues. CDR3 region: CASRPGQMNTEAFF. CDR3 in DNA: TGTGCCAGCAGACCCGGACAGATGAACACTGAAGCTTTCTTT.

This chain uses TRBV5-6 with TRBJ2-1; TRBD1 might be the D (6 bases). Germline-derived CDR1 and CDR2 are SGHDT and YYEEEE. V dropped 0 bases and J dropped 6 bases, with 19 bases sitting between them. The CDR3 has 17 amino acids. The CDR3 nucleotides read TGTGCCAGCAGCTTGGAAGGGACACCCATAGGGAGCAATGAGCAGTTCTTC. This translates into CASSLEGTPIGSNEQFF. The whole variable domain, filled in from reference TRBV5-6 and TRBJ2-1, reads DAGVTQSPTHLIKTRGQQVTLRCSPKSGHDTVSWYQQALGQGPQFIFQYYEEEERQRGNFPDRFSGHQFPNYSSELNVNALLLGDSALYLCASSLEGTPIGSNEQFFGPGTRLTVL.

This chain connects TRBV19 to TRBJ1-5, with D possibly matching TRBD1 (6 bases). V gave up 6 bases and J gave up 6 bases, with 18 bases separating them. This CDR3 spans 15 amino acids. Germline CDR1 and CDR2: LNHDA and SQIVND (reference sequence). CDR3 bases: TGTGCCAGTAGGCCGCCTGGGGGGGCGGGTCAGCCCCAGCATTTT. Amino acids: CASRPPGGAGQPQHF. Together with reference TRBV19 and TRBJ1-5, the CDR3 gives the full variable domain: DGGITQSPKYLFRKEGQNVTLSCEQNLNHDAMYWYRQDPGQGLRLIYYSQIVNDFQKGDIAEGYSVSREKKESFPLTVTSAQKNPTAFYLCASRPPGGAGQPQHFGDGTRLSIL.

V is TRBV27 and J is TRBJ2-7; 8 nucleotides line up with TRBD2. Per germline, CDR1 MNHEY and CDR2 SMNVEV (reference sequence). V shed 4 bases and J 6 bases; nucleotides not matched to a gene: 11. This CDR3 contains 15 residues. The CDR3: CASSSGGTPSSEQYF. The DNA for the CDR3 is TGTGCCAGCAGTTCGGGAGGGACTCCATCGTCCGAGCAGTACTTC.

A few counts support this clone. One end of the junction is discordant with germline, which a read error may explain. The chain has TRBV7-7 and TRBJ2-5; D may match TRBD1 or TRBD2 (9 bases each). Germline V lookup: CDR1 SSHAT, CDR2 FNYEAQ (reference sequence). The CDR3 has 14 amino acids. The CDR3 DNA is TGTGCTAGCAGCGGGGGGACAGGGTACGAGACCCAGTACTTC. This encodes CASSGGTGYETQYF. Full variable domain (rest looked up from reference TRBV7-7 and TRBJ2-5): GAGVSQSPRYKVTKRGQDVTLRCDPISSHATLYWYQQALGQGPEFLTYFNYEAQPDKSGLPSDRFSAERPEGSISTLTIQRTEQRDSAMYRCASSGGTGYETQYFGPGTRLLVL.

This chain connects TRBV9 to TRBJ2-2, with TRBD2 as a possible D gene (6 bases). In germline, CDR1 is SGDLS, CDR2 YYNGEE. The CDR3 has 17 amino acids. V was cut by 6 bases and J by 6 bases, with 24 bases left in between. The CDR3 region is CASNPGVVLSNPGELFF. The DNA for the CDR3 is TGTGCCAGCAATCCGGGAGTGGTACTTTCCAACCCCGGGGAGCTGTTTTTT.

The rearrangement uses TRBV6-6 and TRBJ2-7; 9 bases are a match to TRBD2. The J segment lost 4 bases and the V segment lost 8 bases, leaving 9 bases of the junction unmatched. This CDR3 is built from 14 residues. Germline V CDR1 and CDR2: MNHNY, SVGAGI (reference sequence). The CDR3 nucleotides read TGTGCCAGCGGGCTAATAGCGGGAGAGTACGAGCAGTACTTC. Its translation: CASGLIAGEYEQYF.